These 27 T cell receptor beta chains were sequenced from one sample in a study of T cells in Graves' hyperthyroidism and ophthalmopathy. RNA transcripts gave rise to amplified TCR beta CDR3 regions. The HTBI set primed first-round TCR CDR3 RT-PCR. TCRdb used MiXCR to reprocess the multiplex PCR reads, holding one entry per CDR3 protein. The table lists hundreds of thousands of distinct CDR3 sequences, 14% of them singletons. The sample consisted of blood. These receptors originate from a woman in her fifties or sixties with Graves' ophthalmopathy.

This clonotype was found once. The chain recombines TRBV4-3 with TRBJ1-5, with D tentatively TRBD1 (5 bases). The CDR3 covers 16 residues. V was shortened by 1 base and J by 0 bases, with 10 bases between the two germline ends. The germline V gene encodes CDR1 LGHNA and CDR2 YSLEER. The CDR3 sequence is CASSQVQGGSNQPQHF. CDR3 sequence (DNA): TGCGCCAGCAGCCAAGTCCAGGGTGGTAGCAATCAGCCCCAGCATTTT.

The chain employs TRBV15 and TRBJ2-1; tentatively, D is TRBD2 (5 bases). The germline V gene encodes CDR1 LNHNV and CDR2 YYDKDF (reference sequence). The CDR3 runs to 13 residues. Trimming cost V 0 bases and J 8 bases, with 8 bases left between them. The CDR3 region is CATSRDLGDEQFF. In nucleotides, the CDR3 is TGTGCCACCAGCAGAGATTTGGGAGATGAGCAGTTCTTC.

This clonotype occurred a few times. V usage is TRBV4-2 and J usage is TRBJ2-1; D tentatively fits TRBD1 or TRBD2 (5 bases each). The CDR3 contains 14 residues. V was shortened by 1 base and J by 8 bases, with 12 bases between the two germline ends. The germline CDR1 and CDR2 sequences are LGHNA and YNFKEQ. The CDR3 reads CASSQAGGFYEQFF. CDR3 nucleotides: TGTGCCAGCAGCCAAGCTGGGGGTTTTTATGAGCAGTTCTTC.

The V call is TRBV12-3 or TRBV12-4, the J call TRBJ2-7; 9 nucleotides line up with TRBD2. Germline trimming cut 5 bases from V and 0 bases from J; bases unmatched to any gene: 14. The length of the CDR3 is 18 residues. In DNA, the CDR3 is TGTGCCAGCAGTATGGGACTAGCCCTGGAACCGTCCTCCTACGAGCAGTACTTC. It yields the protein CASSMGLALEPSSYEQYF.

In this sample, this clonotype turned up a few times. This chain links TRBV6-1 with TRBJ1-1; no definite D call. Trimming pared 8 bases from V and 1 base from J, leaving 11 bases between. Germline V gene data show CDR1 as MNHNS and CDR2 as SASEGT. This CDR3 is 13 amino acids long. CDR3 nucleotides: TGTGCCAGCTTAACTACGGGGAACACTGAAGCTTTCTTT. This translates into CASLTTGNTEAFF.

The CDR3 loop reads CASSIKQGYEQYF. CDR3 sequence (DNA): TGTGCCAGTAGTATTAAACAGGGTTACGAGCAGTACTTC. The chain couples TRBV19 to TRBJ2-7; a weak D match, TRBD1 (6 bases). The CDR3 has 13 residues. Germline values: CDR1 LNHDA, CDR2 SQIVND (reference sequence). The V end was cut by 3 bases, the J end by 4 bases, with 10 bases between.

This clonotype appeared many times. The chain combines TRBV20-1 with TRBJ2-7; TRBD1 or TRBD2 may be the D gene (5 bases each). V was trimmed by 0 bases and J by 4 bases, leaving 16 bases between them. The CDR3 has 15 amino acids. The germline gives CDR1 DFQATT, CDR2 SNEGSKA (reference sequence). CDR3 bases: TGCAGTGCTAGAGATGGGACGGGAACTCTGTACGAGCAGTACTTC. This sequence encodes CSARDGTGTLYEQYF.

This clonotype occurred many times. The chain recombines TRBV20-1 with TRBJ1-5, with D maybe TRBD1 (5 bases). Germline V gene data show CDR1 as DFQATT and CDR2 as SNEGSKA (reference sequence). CDR3 length: 15 residues. Deletions cut 2 bases from V and 3 bases from J, with 14 bases between. CDR3 residues: CSARWGSSDNQPQHF. CDR3 in DNA: TGCAGTGCTAGATGGGGGAGCAGCGACAATCAGCCCCAGCATTTT.

This clonotype was seen repeatedly, ten times or more. The genes are TRBV27 and TRBJ1-5; TRBD1 matches at 7 bases. Germline CDR1 reads MNHEY; CDR2 reads SMNVEV (reference sequence). Unmatched junction bases numbered 14, after V lost 2 bases and J lost 7 bases. This CDR3 contains 17 residues. The CDR3 DNA is TGTGCCAGCAGTTTAGGTGGGGACAGTGGTTCCCGACAGCCCCAGCATTTT. Translated: CASSLGGDSGSRQPQHF.

The chain employs TRBV19 and TRBJ1-5; no clear D. V lost 3 bases and J lost 4, with 13 bases in between. This CDR3 has 15 residues. The germline V gene has CDR1 LNHDA and CDR2 SQIVND (reference sequence). For the CDR3, the DNA is TGTGCCAGTAGTATTCAGGTGGCTGGAAATCAGCCCCAGCATTTT. It translates to CASSIQVAGNQPQHF.

This clonotype came up a few times. Relative to the germline gene, one junction end is altered; a read error may explain this. The gene calls are TRBV7-9 and TRBJ2-3; D is unclear. This CDR3 is 14 amino acids long. CDR1 SEHNR and CDR2 FQNEAQ come from the germline V gene (reference sequence). CDR3 DNA: TGTGCCAGCGGCTTAACCGGGAGCACAGATACGCAGTATTTT. Its translation: CASGLTGSTDTQYF.

The V call is TRBV18, the J call TRBJ1-5; 8 nucleotides line up with TRBD1. Germline values: CDR1 KGHSH, CDR2 LQKENI. V dropped 1 base and J dropped 5; count of bases not matched to a gene: 1. The CDR3 contains 14 residues. The DNA for the CDR3 is TGTGCCAGCTCACCACTGACAGGGGATCAGCCCCAGCATTTT. Its translation is CASSPLTGDQPQHF.

This clonotype was seen at least ten times. The chain links TRBV6-2 or TRBV6-3 to TRBJ2-7; TRBD1 or TRBD2 may be the D gene (5 bases each). From germline, CDR1 is MNHEY and CDR2 SVGEGT. The CDR3 is 14 amino acids. The V end was cut by 2 bases, the J end by 2 bases, with 10 bases between. In nucleotides, the CDR3 is TGTGCCAGCAGTTACCGGGACCTAACCTACGAGCAGTACTTC. It translates to CASSYRDLTYEQYF.

The gene calls are TRBV27 and TRBJ2-7; D gene ambiguous. The CDR3 runs 16 residues. The V gene's germline CDR1 is MNHEY and CDR2 SMNVEV (reference sequence). Trimming stripped 6 bases from V and 0 bases from J, with 18 bases between. The CDR3 reads CASSSEPWTVSYEQYF. As DNA, the CDR3 is TGTGCCAGCAGCTCAGAGCCCTGGACGGTCTCCTACGAGCAGTACTTC.

The genes are TRBV11-3 and TRBJ2-1; 8 nucleotides align to TRBD2. With V trimmed by 4 bases and J by 0 bases, 11 bases remained unmatched. The V gene's germline CDR1 is SGHNT and CDR2 YENEEA. The CDR3 runs 18 residues. The CDR3 bases are TGTGCCAGCAGCTCCGGGACTGGCGGGAGGAGCTCCTACAATGAGCAGTTCTTC. Encoded protein: CASSSGTGGRSSYNEQFF.

This rearrangement joins TRBV7-9 to TRBJ2-7; the D gene is possibly TRBD1 (6 bases). V lost 5 bases and J lost 5, with 19 bases in between. This CDR3 comprises 15 residues. The V gene's germline CDR1 is SEHNR and CDR2 FQNEAQ (reference sequence). The CDR3 DNA sequence: TGTGCCAGCAGCGCCGACAGGCTTTATCGGAACGAGCAGTACTTC. Its translation is CASSADRLYRNEQYF.

In this sample, this clonotype turned up a few times. The chain recombines TRBV20-1 with TRBJ2-2; 7 nucleotides line up with TRBD2. The CDR3 loop spans 17 amino acids. Trimming at V came to 0 bases and at J to 5 bases, leaving 12 bases not matched to a gene. Germline V gene data show CDR1 as DFQATT and CDR2 as SNEGSKA (reference sequence). CDR3 in DNA: TGCAGTGCTAGAGATCGTGAGGGCCGGGGGGATACCGGGGAGCTGTTTTTT. Its protein is CSARDREGRGDTGELFF.

This clonotype was counted a single time. V usage is TRBV20-1 and J usage is TRBJ2-5; 10 positions match TRBD1. Germline-derived CDR1 and CDR2 are DFQATT and SNEGSKA (reference sequence). The CDR3 is 14 residues long. V dropped 6 bases and J dropped 5; count of bases not matched to a gene: 9. This CDR3 reads CSAARQGAGETQYF. The DNA for the CDR3 is TGCAGTGCGGCACGACAGGGGGCAGGGGAGACCCAGTACTTC.

This clonotype was found many times. The gene calls are TRBV6-1 and TRBJ2-5; 10 nucleotides match TRBD1. The V gene end was trimmed by 5 bases and the J gene end by 4 bases; junction bases not matched to a gene: 7. The CDR3 contains 15 residues. Germline CDR1 and CDR2: MNHNS and SASEGT. The CDR3 coding sequence is TGTGCCAGCAGTTCCTGGACAGGGGGGTTAGAGACCCAGTACTTC. It specifies CASSSWTGGLETQYF.

This clonotype appeared many times. The rearrangement uses TRBV9 and TRBJ1-5; perhaps TRBD1 as D (6 bases). Germline-derived CDR1 and CDR2 are SGDLS and YYNGEE. CDR3 length: 16 residues. The V end lost 4 bases, the J end lost 0 bases, and 14 bases lay between the germline ends. The CDR3 is CASSPGTSNSNQPQHF. The CDR3 DNA reads as TGTGCCAGCAGCCCTGGGACATCTAATAGCAATCAGCCCCAGCATTTT.

The chain is built from TRBV30 and TRBJ2-3, with D possibly being TRBD2 (6 bases). The V gene lost 0 bases and the J gene lost 3 bases, with 16 bases spanning the gap. Germline V CDR1 and CDR2: GTSNPN, SVGIG (reference sequence). The CDR3 is made up of 16 amino acids. CDR3 region: CAWSVRASASTDTQYF. The CDR3 nucleotides are TGTGCCTGGAGTGTACGGGCTAGCGCAAGTACAGATACGCAGTATTTT.

Turning to this clonotype: This may stem from a read error, because a much larger clone lies one nucleotide away. V is TRBV13 and J is TRBJ2-7; 10 nucleotides match TRBD1. CDR3 length: 15 amino acids. Germline V gene lookup returns CDR1 PRHDT and CDR2 FYEKMQ (reference sequence). The trim removed 5 bases at V and 3 bases at J, leaving 7 bases unmatched. CDR3 in amino acids: CASSNRDRGGYEQYF. DNA of the CDR3: TGTGCCAGCAGCAACCGGGACAGGGGTGGCTACGAGCAGTACTTC.

This clonotype was picked up many times. At one end, the junction sequence differs from germline, possibly due to a read error. The chain combines TRBV5-1 with TRBJ2-1; 11 bases fit TRBD2. There are 15 residues in the CDR3. Germline lookup yields CDR1 SGHRS and CDR2 YFSETQ. CDR3: CASSPGTSGNNEQFF. The CDR3 bases are TGTGCCAGCAGCCCCGGGACTAGCGGCAACAATGAGCAGTTCTTC. Complete variable domain (other parts from reference TRBV5-1 and TRBJ2-1): KAGVTQTPRYLIKTRGQQVTLSCSPISGHRSVSWYQQTPGQGLQFLFEYFSETQRNKGNFPGRFSGRQFSNSRSEMNVSTLELGDSALYLCASSPGTSGNNEQFFGPGTRLTVL.

This clonotype was seen ten or more times. This chain links TRBV9 with TRBJ2-1, with 9 nucleotides matching TRBD1. Germline lookup yields CDR1 SGDLS and CDR2 YYNGEE. J gave up 4 bases and V 4 bases, and 15 bases lay outside the gene matches. The CDR3 covers 18 residues. The CDR3, as DNA: TGTGCCAGCAGCCCTACAACTGCCGGGACAGGGCTATACAATGAGCAGTTCTTC. It specifies CASSPTTAGTGLYNEQFF.

This clonotype showed up many times. J is TRBJ2-7 and V is TRBV11-2, with TRBD2 matching 10 bases. Germline V gives CDR1 SGHAT, CDR2 FQNNGV. Germline trimming cut 4 bases from V and 4 bases from J; bases unmatched to any gene: 4. The CDR3 runs 14 residues. The CDR3 nucleotides read TGTGCCAGCAGCTCCACTAGCGGGGTATACGAGCAGTACTTC. Its translation: CASSSTSGVYEQYF.

This clonotype was counted many times. The chain uses TRBV18 and TRBJ2-5; 9 nucleotides agree with TRBD1. This CDR3 spans 14 amino acids. V dropped 4 bases and J dropped 5; count of bases not matched to a gene: 5. The V gene's germline CDR1 is KGHSH and CDR2 LQKENI. The chain's CDR3 is CASSLRTGEETQYF. Here the CDR3 DNA reads TGTGCCAGCTCACTCAGGACAGGGGAGGAGACCCAGTACTTC. Together with reference TRBV18 and TRBJ2-5, the CDR3 gives the full variable domain: NAGVMQNPRHLVRRRGQEARLRCSPMKGHSHVYWYRQLPEEGLKFMVYLQKENIIDESGMPKERFSAEFPKEGPSILRIQQVVRGDSAAYFCASSLRTGEETQYFGPGTRLLVL.

This clonotype has a count of ten or more. V is TRBV11-3 and J is TRBJ2-3; D uncertain. Per the germline V gene, CDR1 is SGHNT and CDR2 is YENEEA. This CDR3 has 14 residues. V was trimmed by 1 base and J by 1 base, leaving 6 bases between them. CDR3 nucleotide sequence: TGTGCCAGCAGCTTAGTGGACCGCACAGATACGCAGTATTTT. This translates into CASSLVDRTDTQYF.